This TCR beta chain was sequenced in a study of cytomegalovirus exposure and HLA in healthy donors. Study outcomes and limitations: In the 120 or so validation repertoires, approximately 94% of cluster scores exceeded 0, per a later analysis.

As for this clone: Its specificity is unknown.

Generated by immunoSEQ multiplex PCR, the TCRdb table keeps only in-frame clones and is missing some. Among about 330,000 clones listed, roughly 87% were seen once. With V trimmed by 6 bases and J by 10 bases, 9 bases remained unmatched. Germline V gene sequence: CDR1 MDHEN, CDR2 SYDVKM. There are 14 residues in the CDR3. The receptor was derived from a woman under 40 in good health and CMV-seropositive. The chain carries TRBV28 and TRBJ1-6; 7 bases line up with TRBD1. Sequencing was done on a sample of PBMCs. Written as DNA, the CDR3 is TGTGCCAGCAGCCAAGGGGGCGTAGACTCACCCCTCCACTTT. As protein: CASSQGGVDSPLHF.